Included here is one T cell receptor (beta chain) sequence, with context. In this sample, this clonotype turned up many times. What antigen it recognizes has not been identified. No much larger clonotype is one base removed from it; base qualities were not supplied. Via the germline V gene, CDR1 is SGHRS and CDR2 YFSETQ. From the cysteine up to the phenylalanine, the CDR3 has a length of 15 residues. Only CDR3 DNA is held: 45 bases, read in frame from base 1. The trim is 0 bases for V and 6 bases for J, with a gap of 15 bases between the germline ends. This sample is part of a study of neurological immune-mediated disorders (dated by TCRdb to about 2019). Study-level background: Among the roughly 34 multiple sclerosis patients, relapsing-remitting MS was present in some 31 and secondary progressive MS was present in 3. The study compared peripheral blood TCR-beta repertoires of HTLV-I-associated myelopathy (HAM/TSP) patients, multiple sclerosis patients and healthy controls using UMI-based sequencing. Longitudinal samples, technical triplicates and paired sorted CD4+ and CD8+ T-cell subsets, alongside PBMC samples, were included among the approximately 110 TCR-beta libraries. The cohort comprised 68 subjects: some 14 HAM/TSP patients, some 34 multiple sclerosis patients and about 20 healthy controls. The research as a whole found: In phylogenetic analysis, the repertoires of 18 of 34 MS patients grouped into a cluster of related CDR3 sequences, which suggests a possible signature at the repertoire level. No association of the MS cluster with clinical or MRI features was observed, and the need for larger cohorts was stated by the authors. No identical CDR3 amino acid sequences were found to be shared among expanded clones across subjects, suggesting that TCR-beta repertoires were private in all groups. TCR clonal expansion was greatest in HAM/TSP patients and smallest in MS patients, who ranked below even healthy controls.

Libraries from unsorted PBMCs were made from 2 million PBMCs kept in RNAlater at -80 degrees C until RNA extraction. The multiple sclerosis patients were enrolled in a US clinical protocol that evaluated disease progression with magnetic resonance imaging. Peripheral blood was subjected to Ficoll-Hypaque density gradient centrifugation to isolate PBMCs, which were then cryopreserved in liquid nitrogen. To synthesize cDNA, template-switch 5'RACE was performed with a primer carrying a 10-nucleotide random unique molecular identifier so that each TCR transcript was tagged. Every sequencing run yielded over 180 million TCR-beta sequences covering 15-18 subjects. The RNeasy kit was used for extraction of total RNA. The KAPA Real-time Library Amplification kit was used to amplify TCR-beta VDJ regions with primers targeting the TCR constant region and the 5'RACE anchor. A first PCR added sample indexes and Illumina adaptors, and a second PCR then raised library yield. After purification with Ampure beads, the TCR product of roughly 650 bp was size-selected on a 2% E-gel SizeSelection system. Library quality was checked on a Bioanalyzer, concentration was measured with Qubit, and libraries were quantified with the Kapa Library Quantification kit before pooling. An Illumina HiSeq 2500 sequenced the libraries paired-end 2 x 150 bp. To increase sequence diversity, about 23-32% phiX was spiked into each library pool. Under the source paper's analysis protocol: The quality-filtered reads were processed with the UMI-based MiGEC pipeline, whose error correction step removed more than 75% of the raw TCR sequences. VDJ genes were aligned to IMGT germline references, and each clonotype was defined by a unique CDR3 amino acid sequence together with V-J genes. VDJtools evaluated clonal expansion, Shannon diversity and CDR3 relatedness (CalcPairwiseDistances, ClusterSamples); CLCbio workbench built phylogenetic trees. Clones with at least 8 unique UMIs were defined as expanded, with this threshold being based on coefficient-of-variation modelling across technical triplicates. Using fastp trimming at Q25 and MiXCR clonotype assembly, TCRdb reanalyzed the public sequencing data and kept in-frame beta chains. Rows with one shared CDR3 protein collapse into an entry with the most common genes and DNA. V and J calls and clone size were set by TCRdb, not the authors. The sample records 50,000 to 65,000 distinct CDR3 sequences, roughly 3.5% of which are singletons. 1.5% to 2% of the sample goes to the ten largest clones.

Sequencing input: PBMCs. The sequence came from a man under 40 with multiple sclerosis. The V and J segments used are TRBV5-1 and TRBJ1-1; the D gene is possibly TRBD1, with 5 bases matching. DNA sequence: TGCGCCAGCAGCTTGGACCCTAGGGACTTCGCTGAAGCTTTCTTT. Its coded protein is CASSLDPRDFAEAFF.